The rows below give T cell receptor beta chains drawn from one sample of a study of OX40 agonist ivuxolimab in advanced cancers. Generated by immunoSEQ multiplex PCR, the TCRdb table keeps only in-frame clones and is missing some. The data contain roughly 60,000 clones, approximately 94% of them seen just once; the ten biggest clones take up around 20%. The source was CD4+ or CD8+ T cells sorted from blood, collected in a trial of the OX40 agonist ivuxolimab. These receptors were collected from an adult with an advanced solid tumor such as melanoma, head and neck, liver or kidney cancer. Both conserved end residues are part of each CDR3. D genes are given only for firm matches. Size is omitted from some rows. Given values are once, few, many or a class for expanded clones.

D: TRBD2
J: TRBJ2-2
V: TRBV4-2
size: NA
CDR3: CASSQELAGPNGELFF
DNA: TGTGCCAGCAGCCAAGAACTAGCGGGACCGAACGGGGAGCTGTTTTTT

D: TRBD1
J: TRBJ1-1
V: TRBV7-9
size: NA
CDR3: CASSLGQGLDTEAFF
DNA: TGTGCCAGCAGCTTAGGACAGGGGTTGGACACTGAAGCTTTCTTT

D: NA
J: TRBJ2-7
V: TRBV6-1
size: NA
CDR3: CASARIQIDHEQYF
DNA: TGTGCCAGCGCGAGGATCCAGATCGACCACGAGCAGTACTTC

D: NA
J: TRBJ2-1
V: TRBV4-1
size: NA
CDR3: CASSQGGFPYNEQFF
DNA: TGCGCCAGCAGCCAAGGGGGGTTTCCCTACAATGAGCAGTTCTTC

D: TRBD1
J: TRBJ1-3
V: TRBV7-2
size: NA
CDR3: CASSPWTGPPGNTIYF
DNA: TGTGCCAGCAGCCCGTGGACAGGGCCACCCGGAAACACCATATATTTT

D: NA
J: TRBJ2-7
V: TRBV6-5
size: NA
CDR3: CASRGTYEQYF
DNA: TGTGCCAGCAGGGGAACCTACGAGCAGTACTTC

D: NA
J: TRBJ1-4
V: TRBV2
size: once
CDR3: CASSEGLRLNEKLFF
DNA: TGTGCCAGCAGTGAAGGACTGCGCCTTAATGAAAAACTGTTTTTT

D: NA
J: TRBJ2-1
V: TRBV27
size: NA
CDR3: CASSFPDNEQFF
DNA: TGTGCCAGCAGTTTCCCAGACAATGAGCAGTTCTTC

D: TRBD2
J: TRBJ2-1
V: TRBV4-3
size: NA
CDR3: CASSPELAGVYNEQFF
DNA: TGCGCCAGCAGCCCCGAACTAGCGGGAGTCTACAATGAGCAGTTCTTC

D: NA
J: TRBJ2-7
V: TRBV9
size: NA
CDR3: CASSGRDQNYEQYF
DNA: TGTGCCAGCAGCGGCCGGGACCAGAATTACGAGCAGTACTTC

D: NA
J: TRBJ1-5
V: TRBV7-8
size: NA
CDR3: CASSLYMGGSTDQPQHF
DNA: TGTGCCAGCAGCTTGTACATGGGGGGCAGTACGGACCAGCCCCAGCATTTT

D: NA
J: TRBJ2-2
V: TRBV6-5
size: NA
CDR3: CASSYSGGSGELFF
DNA: TGTGCCAGCAGTTACTCCGGGGGTTCCGGGGAGCTGTTTTTT

D: NA
J: TRBJ2-7
V: TRBV6-5
size: NA
CDR3: CASSYPPNEQYF
DNA: TGTGCCAGCAGTTACCCCCCAAACGAGCAGTACTTC

D: NA
J: TRBJ2-4
V: TRBV27
size: NA
CDR3: CASSTGMGAKNIQYF
DNA: TGTGCCAGCAGTACCGGGATGGGGGCCAAAAACATTCAGTACTTC

D: TRBD1
J: TRBJ2-7
V: TRBV13
size: NA
CDR3: CASSPGQGFEQYF
DNA: TGTGCCAGCAGCCCGGGACAGGGATTCGAGCAGTACTTC

D: NA
J: TRBJ2-2
V: TRBV10-2
size: NA
CDR3: CASSEFRGADTGELFF
DNA: TGCGCCAGCAGTGAATTCCGGGGCGCGGACACCGGGGAGCTGTTTTTT

D: NA
J: TRBJ2-1
V: TRBV7-9
size: NA
CDR3: CASSSTNNNEQFF
DNA: TGTGCCAGCAGCTCCACTAACAACAATGAGCAGTTCTTC

D: NA
J: TRBJ1-2
V: TRBV4-3
size: NA
CDR3: CASSQDWNKNYGYTF
DNA: TGCGCCAGCAGCCAAGATTGGAACAAGAACTATGGCTACACCTTC

D: TRBD1
J: TRBJ2-7
V: TRBV7-6
size: once
CDR3: CASSLGDRGHEQYF
DNA: TGTGCCAGCAGCTTAGGGGACAGGGGGCACGAGCAGTACTTC

D: TRBD1
J: TRBJ2-7
V: TRBV9
size: once
CDR3: CASSGSPGTGYDEQYF
DNA: TGTGCCAGCAGCGGTTCTCCGGGGACAGGGTACGACGAGCAGTACTTC

D: NA
J: TRBJ2-1
V: TRBV7-9
size: NA
CDR3: CASSVLQHEQFF
DNA: TGTGCCAGCAGCGTGTTACAACATGAGCAGTTCTTC

D: TRBD2
J: TRBJ2-1
V: TRBV7-6
size: NA
CDR3: CASSLTLAGSSRDEQFF
DNA: TGTGCCAGCAGCTTAACCCTAGCGGGTTCCTCTAGGGATGAGCAGTTCTTC

D: TRBD2
J: TRBJ2-1
V: TRBV7-6
size: NA
CDR3: CASSPGLGTYNEQFF
DNA: TGTGCCAGCAGCCCGGGACTAGGGACCTACAATGAGCAGTTCTTC

D: NA
J: TRBJ2-7
V: TRBV27
size: NA
CDR3: CASSSDDSYEQYF
DNA: TGTGCCAGCAGTTCGGACGACTCCTACGAGCAGTACTTC

D: NA
J: TRBJ2-3
V: TRBV28
size: NA
CDR3: CASSIKGRSDTQYF
DNA: TGTGCCAGCAGTATTAAAGGGAGGTCAGATACGCAGTATTTT

D: NA
J: TRBJ1-1
V: TRBV19
size: NA
CDR3: CASSNGGGTEAFF
DNA: TGTGCCAGTAGTAACGGGGGGGGCACTGAAGCTTTCTTT

D: NA
J: TRBJ2-5
V: TRBV6-5
size: NA
CDR3: CASSYGGGGQETQYF
DNA: TGTGCCAGCAGTTACGGGGGAGGGGGGCAAGAGACCCAGTACTTC

D: TRBD1
J: TRBJ1-5
V: TRBV28
size: NA
CDR3: CASSPTGEGNQPQHF
DNA: TGTGCCAGCAGCCCTACAGGGGAAGGCAATCAGCCCCAGCATTTT

D: NA
J: TRBJ2-1
V: TRBV30
size: NA
CDR3: CAWSVTGYNEQFF
DNA: TGTGCCTGGAGTGTAACAGGCTACAATGAGCAGTTCTTC

D: NA
J: TRBJ2-7
V: TRBV7-9
size: NA
CDR3: CASSLGIPGEQYF
DNA: TGTGCCAGCAGCTTAGGGATCCCTGGGGAGCAGTACTTC

D: TRBD1
J: TRBJ2-7
V: TRBV6-6
size: NA
CDR3: CASTPDRASYEQYF
DNA: TGTGCCAGCACCCCGGACAGGGCCTCCTACGAGCAGTACTTC

D: NA
J: TRBJ1-4
V: TRBV27
size: NA
CDR3: CASSLSPGAANEKLFF
DNA: TGTGCCAGCAGTTTATCGCCCGGGGCGGCTAATGAAAAACTGTTTTTT

D: NA
J: TRBJ1-2
V: TRBV2
size: NA
CDR3: CASLPGRSYGYTF
DNA: TGTGCCAGCTTACCGGGACGGTCTTATGGCTACACCTTC

D: NA
J: TRBJ2-1
V: TRBV5-4
size: NA
CDR3: CASSLEWERGSSYNEQFF
DNA: TGTGCCAGCAGCTTGGAGTGGGAGAGGGGAAGCTCCTACAATGAGCAGTTCTTC

D: NA
J: TRBJ2-7
V: TRBV4-3
size: NA
CDR3: CASSQDADREQYF
DNA: TGCGCCAGCAGCCAAGACGCGGACAGAGAGCAGTACTTC

D: TRBD2
J: TRBJ2-7
V: TRBV2
size: NA
CDR3: CASRVAGGSYEQYF
DNA: TGTGCCAGCAGGGTAGCGGGAGGCTCCTACGAGCAGTACTTC

D: NA
J: TRBJ1-2
V: TRBV27
size: NA
CDR3: CASSLSRSGRVYGYTF
DNA: TGTGCCAGCAGTTTATCGAGGTCGGGCAGGGTATATGGCTACACCTTC

D: NA
J: TRBJ2-3
V: TRBV27
size: once
CDR3: CASSLSVSFGTQYF
DNA: TGTGCCAGCAGTTTATCTGTCAGCTTTGGTACGCAGTATTTT

D: TRBD1
J: TRBJ2-2
V: TRBV7-9
size: NA
CDR3: CASRPGTGGSGELFF
DNA: TGTGCCAGCAGACCGGGGACAGGGGGATCCGGGGAGCTGTTTTTT

D: NA
J: TRBJ2-1
V: TRBV9
size: NA
CDR3: CASSVAGGPNEQFF
DNA: TGTGCCAGCAGCGTAGCAGGAGGGCCTAATGAGCAGTTCTTC

D: TRBD1
J: TRBJ2-7
V: TRBV18
size: NA
CDR3: CASSPRTGGLYEQYF
DNA: TGTGCCAGCTCACCACGGACAGGGGGTCTCTACGAGCAGTACTTC

D: NA
J: TRBJ2-5
V: TRBV29-1
size: NA
CDR3: CSVGIAVAETQYF
DNA: TGCAGCGTTGGAATAGCGGTGGCAGAGACCCAGTACTTC

D: TRBD2
J: TRBJ2-7
V: TRBV28
size: NA
CDR3: CASSSLAGGDEQYF
DNA: TGTGCCAGCAGTTCCTTAGCGGGAGGGGACGAGCAGTACTTC

D: NA
J: TRBJ1-2
V: TRBV9
size: NA
CDR3: CASSVDPGTGYTF
DNA: TGTGCCAGCAGCGTAGACCCAGGGACGGGCTACACCTTC

D: TRBD2
J: TRBJ2-5
V: TRBV7-9
size: NA
CDR3: CASSSGVASGRGRETQYF
DNA: TGTGCCAGCAGCAGCGGGGTGGCTAGCGGTAGAGGTAGAGAGACCCAGTACTTC

D: TRBD2
J: TRBJ2-2
V: TRBV28
size: NA
CDR3: CASSSRGGRYTGELFF
DNA: TGTGCCAGCAGCTCCCGAGGCGGGAGGTACACCGGGGAGCTGTTTTTT

D: NA
J: TRBJ2-7
V: TRBV18
size: NA
CDR3: CASSPPQGSYEQYF
DNA: TGTGCCAGCTCACCACCCCAGGGCTCCTACGAGCAGTACTTC

D: TRBD2
J: TRBJ2-3
V: TRBV19
size: NA
CDR3: CASSLRAGGFSTDTQYF
DNA: TGTGCCAGTAGCCTACGGGCGGGAGGGTTTAGCACAGATACGCAGTATTTT

D: NA
J: TRBJ2-3
V: TRBV27
size: NA
CDR3: CASSLLGRDGTDTQYF
DNA: TGTGCCAGCAGTTTACTGGGACGAGATGGCACAGATACGCAGTATTTT

D: NA
J: TRBJ2-1
V: TRBV4-2
size: NA
CDR3: CASSPRPTIYSYNEQFF
DNA: TGTGCCAGCAGCCCGCGTCCCACTATCTACTCCTACAATGAGCAGTTCTTC

D: NA
J: TRBJ1-1
V: TRBV5-6
size: NA
CDR3: CASSLDSYMNTEAFF
DNA: TGTGCCAGCAGCCTTGACAGTTACATGAACACTGAAGCTTTCTTT

D: NA
J: TRBJ1-1
V: TRBV6-5
size: NA
CDR3: CASSYSAGSEAFF
DNA: TGTGCCAGCAGTTACAGTGCCGGTTCTGAAGCTTTCTTT

D: NA
J: TRBJ2-2
V: TRBV13
size: NA
CDR3: CASSLRGAGELFF
DNA: TGTGCCAGCAGCTTAAGGGGGGCCGGGGAGCTGTTTTTT

D: NA
J: TRBJ1-5
V: TRBV28
size: NA
CDR3: CASDLRWQPQEPQHF
DNA: TGTGCCAGCGATTTAAGGTGGCAGCCTCAAGAGCCCCAGCATTTT

D: NA
J: TRBJ2-5
V: TRBV5-1
size: once
CDR3: CAGGRGLGETQYF
DNA: TGCGCCGGAGGTCGGGGGTTAGGAGAGACCCAGTACTTC